These 2 T cell receptor beta chains share one sample of origin, sequenced in a study of T cell repertoires in cytomegalovirus infection. Using its own MiXCR run on the reads, TCRdb lists one record per CDR3 protein. The sample lists tens of thousands of distinct CDR3 sequences, under 30% occurring once. For these TCRs, the target antigens are not known. The sample consisted of CD8+ T cells from cultured PBMCs, taken from culture after CMV antigen stimulation. These receptors were collected from a human donor in good health (CMV status not recorded). Some clones in this sample may be carry-over from other donors' samples.

This clonotype showed up many times. The chain is built from TRBV12-3 or TRBV12-4 and TRBJ1-3; 12 positions agree with TRBD1. The CDR3 sequence is 15 residues long. V shed 3 bases and J 8 bases; nucleotides not matched to a gene: 5. CDR3 nucleotides: TGTGCCAGCAGTTTCGGGACAGGGGGCCGGGACACCATATATTTT. This sequence encodes CASSFGTGGRDTIYF.

The CDR3 DNA reads TGTGCCACCAGCAGAGTTACGGCAGCTGAAGCTTTCTTT. Translated: CATSRVTAAEAFF. The V and J genes are TRBV15 and TRBJ1-1; no reliable D call. Looked up from germline, CDR1 is LNHNV and CDR2 is YYDKDF (reference sequence). With 1 base removed from V and 6 bases from J, the gap between germline ends came to 9 bases. The CDR3 is 13 amino acids.